The rows below give T cell receptor beta chains drawn from one sample of a study of OX40 agonist ivuxolimab in advanced cancers. This table comes from immunoSEQ multiplex PCR, and its TCRdb copy is limited to in-frame clones, with some not included. The sample includes approximately 91,000 clones, around 88% of them seen just once. The sequenced sample was CD4+ or CD8+ T cells sorted from blood, obtained in a trial of the OX40 agonist ivuxolimab. These receptors came from an adult with an advanced solid tumor such as melanoma, head and neck, liver or kidney cancer. CDR3s include the opening cysteine and the closing phenylalanine or tryptophan.

TRBV10-3	TRBJ1-2	CAISALDRENGYTF
TRBV7-9	TRBJ1-1	CASSSGGGTEAFF
TRBV6-5	TRBJ2-5	CASRTGQIQETQYF
TRBV7-8	TRBJ2-2	CASSVWTVTGELFF
TRBV6-1	TRBJ1-5	CASLATPGQPQHF
TRBV5-5	TRBJ2-3	CASTSSYDPQYF
TRBV7-7	TRBJ2-5	CASSFGQGRRETQYF
TRBV19	TRBJ1-1	CASSPGTWPRAFF
TRBV7-9	TRBJ1-1	CASSSTQGAVNTEAFF
TRBV4-2	TRBJ2-1	CASSQVNGQGRQFF
TRBV18	TRBJ1-4	CASSLYTGATNEKLFF
TRBV6-6	TRBJ1-5	CASSPQGLGNQPQHF
TRBV6-6	TRBJ1-1	CASSYVSAMNTEAFF
TRBV6-5	TRBJ1-2	CASSYSRQGANYGYTF
TRBV4-3	TRBJ2-1	CASSQDLGPAGGVSSYNEQFF
TRBV11-3	TRBJ2-2	CASTSGPNTGELFF
TRBV5-4	TRBJ2-2	CASSLASGVNTGELFF
TRBV6-1	TRBJ1-6	CASSEMGGGNSPLHF
TRBV18	TRBJ1-1	CASSPNGVNTEAFF
TRBV5-1	TRBJ1-1	CASSLEGFSEAFF
TRBV4-3	TRBJ2-7	CASSQAYRSYEQYF
TRBV7-2	TRBJ2-3	CASSSVPGQGPDTQYF
TRBV7-2	TRBJ2-3	CASSPRRELSTDTQYF
TRBV4-1	TRBJ2-2	CASSQGGVGPNTGELFF
TRBV2	TRBJ1-2	CASLQTGAYGYTF
TRBV9	TRBJ1-5	CASSKGVNNQPQHF
TRBV28	TRBJ1-1	CASSRGLNTEAFF
TRBV5-4	TRBJ2-5	CASSIRGISGKETQYF
TRBV10-1	TRBJ1-1	CATSSDTEAFF
TRBV19	TRBJ1-5	CASSILGDQPQHF
TRBV6-6	TRBJ1-2	CASEEQANYGYTF
TRBV27	TRBJ2-5	CASRPGVGSSSGGGETQYF
TRBV7-8	TRBJ1-4	CASSEGGLANEKLFF
TRBV9	TRBJ2-2	CASSAQTGAGELFF
TRBV18	TRBJ1-5	CASSRLGNQPQHF
TRBV6-1	TRBJ1-5	CASSTHWGEGQPQHF
TRBV11-2	TRBJ2-6	CASSHGGRGMGTGANVLTF
TRBV7-9	TRBJ1-4	CASTTGSSTNEKLFF
TRBV7-2	TRBJ1-1	CASSLAQGAEAFF
TRBV6-5	TRBJ1-1	CASSYSFGTEAFF
TRBV14	TRBJ1-2	CASSRTGAANYGYTF
TRBV19	TRBJ2-5	CASRAGPETQYF
TRBV7-9	TRBJ1-6	CASSSYRELSPLHF
TRBV6-1	TRBJ2-7	CASSDRGYEQYF
TRBV5-1	TRBJ2-5	CASRVGQETQYF
TRBV5-1	TRBJ1-1	CASSSGYPNTEAFF
TRBV20-1	TRBJ1-1	CSARDPTGAFF
TRBV5-1	TRBJ2-5	CASSAGTSGGALETQYF
TRBV29-1	TRBJ1-2	CSGRGTGTGGYTF
TRBV5-4	TRBJ2-7	CASRGLAGATYEQYF
TRBV19	TRBJ1-4	CASSPRDRDEKLFF
TRBV5-4	TRBJ2-5	CASSRGGQETQYF
TRBV4-1	TRBJ1-1	CASSQGVGGMFTEAFF
TRBV5-4	TRBJ1-2	CASSSLFRGSSYGYTF